These 19 T cell receptor beta chains share one sample of origin, sequenced in a study of CXCR3-negative and CXCR3-positive naive CD8 T cells (dated by TCRdb to about 2019). On the study overall, not on this receptor specifically: Compared with CXCR3-negative naive cells, CXCR3-positive naive cells had TRB CDR3s with higher hydrophobicity (lower Kidera factor 4), lower energy, and higher strength and volume indices.

What these receptors recognize is not known. The listed sequencing device is NextSeq 550. The Human TCR Profiling Kit (MiLaboratory) was used to make UMI-labeled 5' RACE TRB cDNA libraries. The reads went through TCRdb reprocessing, and each CDR3 protein sequence gets one entry with no DNA. The table for this sample records over 50,000 distinct CDR3 sequences. The ten largest clones take up under 0.8% of the sample. The sample consisted of naive CXCR3+ CD8+ T cells from blood. Interpreted using the paper, the cell subset or site label stands for: CD45RO-CCR7+CD27+CD95- naive CD8+ T cells expressing CXCR3 (TNR3+). Receptors originate from a human donor in good health. Some clones in this sample may be carry-over from other donors' samples.

The rearrangement uses TRBV3-1 and TRBJ1-1. This CDR3 region has 16 residues. Germline values: CDR1 LGHDT, CDR2 YNNKEL (reference sequence). CDR3 region: CACSQGPRGMNTEAFF.

The genes are TRBV29-1 and TRBJ2-7; there is no DNA to check the TCRdb D call of TRBD2. Germline V gene lookup returns CDR1 SQVTM and CDR2 ANQGSEA. The CDR3 length is 13 residues. The CDR3 loop is CSVLTGLEHEQYF.

V gene TRBV10-3 combines with J gene TRBJ2-5; with no DNA, the TCRdb D assignment of TRBD1 cannot be verified. The germline V gene has CDR1 ENHRY and CDR2 SYGVKD. This CDR3 comprises 14 residues. The CDR3 loop is CAISETGHQETQYF.

The CDR3 reads CASSLKGGTDTQYF. The rearrangement joins TRBV7-3 to TRBJ2-3; TCRdb calls TRBD1, which cannot be checked without DNA. Per germline, CDR1 SGHTA and CDR2 FQGTGA. The CDR3 loop spans 14 amino acids.

The chain combines TRBV29-1 with TRBJ1-1; the D gene TCRdb calls, TRBD1, cannot be checked with no DNA. CDR1 and CDR2 from the germline V gene are SQVTM and ANQGSEA. The CDR3 extends over 11 amino acids. CDR3 region: CSAQGNTEAFF.

V is TRBV11-2 and J is TRBJ2-3. The germline V gene has CDR1 SGHAT and CDR2 FQNNGV. The CDR3 loop spans 14 amino acids. The CDR3 sequence is CASSLDFGTDTQYF.

The chain recombines TRBV6-6 with TRBJ2-6. The germline gives CDR1 MNHNY, CDR2 SVGAGI (reference sequence). The CDR3 has 16 amino acids. The CDR3 is CASSYLSRSGANVLTF.

This chain links TRBV7-3 with TRBJ2-7; TCRdb's D call, TRBD1, is unchecked because there is no DNA. CDR3 length: 13 amino acids. From germline, CDR1 is SGHTA and CDR2 FQGTGA. CDR3 residues: CASSPDTGYEQYF.

The chain joins TRBV6-2 or TRBV6-3 to TRBJ1-2; TCRdb reports TRBD1, a call that lacks DNA to check it against. This CDR3 region has 13 residues. The germline V gene has CDR1 MNHEY and CDR2 SVGEGT. The CDR3 protein is CASSDQGNYGYTF.

The chain links TRBV9 to TRBJ1-1; the TCRdb call, TRBD1, lacks DNA for checking. Germline loops: CDR1 SGDLS, CDR2 YYNGEE. The CDR3 contains 15 residues. CDR3 protein: CASNWLGGWDTEAFF.

The CDR3 is CASSKDPAGGARPSGANVLTF. The V gene is TRBV21-1, the J gene TRBJ2-6; with no DNA, the TCRdb D assignment of TRBD1 cannot be verified. TRBV21-1 corresponds to a pseudogene. The CDR3 has 21 amino acids.

The chain recombines TRBV9 with TRBJ2-7; without DNA, the TCRdb call of TRBD1 cannot be checked. This CDR3 has 14 amino acids. Germline values: CDR1 SGDLS, CDR2 YYNGEE. CDR3: CASSVGQGTYEQYF.

The chain joins TRBV29-1 to TRBJ2-1; TCRdb calls TRBD1, which cannot be checked without DNA. The CDR3 contains 11 residues. Germline CDR1 SQVTM, CDR2 ANQGSEA. The CDR3 spells CSVGPGQGQFF.

The chain couples TRBV29-1 to TRBJ1-1. The CDR3 sequence is 11 residues long. Germline lookup yields CDR1 SQVTM and CDR2 ANQGSEA. This CDR3 reads CSVEKNTEAFF.

The rearrangement uses TRBV20-1 and TRBJ1-2. Germline CDR1 and CDR2: DFQATT and SNEGSKA (reference sequence). This CDR3 spans 17 amino acids. The CDR3 is CSARVPDSDLANYGYTF.

The chain is built from TRBV27 and TRBJ2-3; TCRdb names TRBD1, which stays unverified in the absence of DNA. Germline V gene lookup returns CDR1 MNHEY and CDR2 SMNVEV (reference sequence). CDR3 size: 16 residues. The CDR3 loop is CASSLSGRGSTDTQYF.

V gene TRBV11-2 combines with J gene TRBJ2-1; checking the TCRdb D call of TRBD1 is not possible without DNA. The CDR3 has 16 residues. CDR1 and CDR2 (germline): SGHAT, FQNNGV. The CDR3 loop reads CASSSGQESSYNEQFF.

The J gene is TRBJ2-3, the V gene TRBV7-9; TCRdb picks TRBD2, but there is no DNA to check that call. The germline V gene has CDR1 SEHNR and CDR2 FQNEAQ (reference sequence). This CDR3 comprises 19 residues. CDR3: CASSLYPRLAGGSTDTQYF.

The chain carries TRBV9 and TRBJ2-1; TCRdb outputs TRBD1, but without DNA this stays unchecked. CDR1 and CDR2 (germline): SGDLS, YYNGEE. CDR3 length: 11 amino acids. The CDR3 loop reads CASTGGNEQFF.